What follows are 32 T cell receptor beta chains derived from one specimen sequenced in a study of CD8+CD57+ T cells in acquired aplastic anemia. Genomic DNA, serving as template, underwent TCR beta VDJ and CDR3 profiling. MiXCR, applied by TCRdb to the reads, yields one record per CDR3 protein. The repertoire holds 80,000 or so distinct CDR3 sequences, with 40% to 55% as singletons. The sample was sorted CD4+, CD8+, or CD8+CD57+ T cells (not recorded which) from PBMCs. These receptors were taken from a human donor in good health, serving as a control.

This clonotype showed up just a few times. This chain connects TRBV5-1 to TRBJ2-3; the D gene is possibly TRBD2 (5 bases). Germline CDR1 reads SGHRS; CDR2 reads YFSETQ. This CDR3 region has 14 residues. Trimming removed 0 bases from V and 6 bases from J, with 11 bases in between. The CDR3 DNA follows: TGCGCCAGCAGCTTGGGGCAAGAGGGCGATACGCAGTATTTT. It is translated as CASSLGQEGDTQYF.

This clonotype was seen many times. The chain recombines TRBV2 with TRBJ2-7; perhaps TRBD2 as D (5 bases). The V gene's germline CDR1 is SNHLY and CDR2 FYNNEI. V lost 5 bases to trimming and J lost 2 bases, with 16 bases between them. The CDR3 runs to 15 residues. This CDR3 is CASSSSGGGTYEQYF. CDR3 nucleotides: TGTGCCAGCAGTAGCTCGGGTGGAGGAACCTACGAGCAGTACTTC.

This clonotype has more than one count but fewer than ten. This rearrangement joins TRBV19 to TRBJ2-1; 9 bases line up with TRBD2. CDR1 is LNHDA and CDR2 is SQIVND in the germline V gene (reference sequence). The trim removed 1 base at V and 8 bases at J, leaving 18 bases unmatched. CDR3 size: 19 residues. The CDR3 loop reads CASSIALPGLAGLGYEQFF. In DNA form, the CDR3 reads TGTGCCAGTAGTATAGCATTGCCCGGCCTAGCGGGATTGGGCTATGAGCAGTTCTTC.

This chain links TRBV29-1 with TRBJ2-3; 9 bases align to TRBD2. The CDR3 spans 16 residues. The ends lost 5 bases at V and 1 base at J; junction bases unmatched: 10. Germline V gene lookup returns CDR1 SQVTM and CDR2 ANQGSEA. This CDR3 reads CSVMGASGERTDTQYF. The CDR3 nucleotides read TGCAGCGTTATGGGGGCTAGCGGGGAACGCACAGATACGCAGTATTTT.

The genes are TRBV6-2 or TRBV6-3 and TRBJ1-2; perhaps TRBD1 as D (6 bases). CDR1 and CDR2 from the germline V gene are MNHEY and SVGEGT. The CDR3 has 13 residues. With 6 bases removed from V and 9 bases from J, the gap between germline ends came to 17 bases. The CDR3 coding sequence is TGTGCCAGCAGATTCGACAGGCGCGGAAGCTACACCTTC. Amino acids: CASRFDRRGSYTF.

The V and J genes are TRBV10-3 and TRBJ2-1; 9 bases line up with TRBD2. This CDR3 has 15 residues. Germline-derived CDR1 and CDR2 are ENHRY and SYGVKD. V lost 9 bases to trimming and J lost 8 bases; unmatched junction nucleotides: 14. CDR3 sequence reads: CAMGVGTSTKDEQFF. Here the CDR3 DNA reads TGTGCCATGGGGGTTGGGACTAGCACCAAGGATGAGCAGTTCTTC.

The rearrangement links TRBV25-1 to TRBJ2-5; possibly TRBD1 for D (6 bases). Trimming removed 6 bases at V and 5 bases at J, with 19 bases between. This CDR3 has 15 amino acids. Germline assignment: CDR1 MGHDK and CDR2 SYGVNS. The CDR3 nucleotides read TGTGCCAGCAGCTTAACCTCAGGGGATCGGGAGACCCAGTACTTC. Translated, it gives CASSLTSGDRETQYF.

A note on this clonotype: No conserved phenylalanine or tryptophan ends this CDR3, so it is likely a read error. The V gene is TRBV6-6, the J gene TRBJ1-2; the D is unclear. The CDR3 is 11 amino acids. Looked up from germline, CDR1 is MNHNY and CDR2 is SVGAGI (reference sequence). V was cut by 6 bases and J by 8 bases, with 10 bases left in between. As DNA, the CDR3 is TGTGCCAGCAGCGTGGGAGAAGGCTACACCTCC. The encoded protein is CASSVGEGYTS.

Turning to this clonotype: This could be a read error, since a much larger clone is one nucleotide away. No conserved phenylalanine or tryptophan is present at the end of the CDR3, so a read error is the likely explanation. CDR3 DNA sequence: TGTGCCAGTAGTCTCGACAGGTCGGGGTTCTACGAGCAGTACCTC. Protein sequence: CASSLDRSGFYEQYL. The rearrangement joins TRBV19 to TRBJ2-7; perhaps TRBD1 as D (6 bases). V dropped 5 bases and J dropped 3 bases, with 17 bases sitting between them. The CDR3 is 15 residues long. Germline values: CDR1 LNHDA, CDR2 SQIVND (reference sequence).

The chain is built from TRBV2 and TRBJ2-5; TRBD2 matches at 7 bases. V shed 6 bases, J shed 9 bases, and the junction held 10 bases outside the gene matches. The CDR3 length is 13 residues. Per the germline V gene, CDR1 is SNHLY and CDR2 is FYNNEI. CDR3 residues: CASRGGLGTAQYF. The CDR3 DNA sequence: TGTGCCAGCAGGGGAGGGCTTGGGACGGCCCAGTACTTC.

The gene calls are TRBV20-1 and TRBJ2-1, with no clear D. V gave up 1 base and J gave up 5 bases, with 6 bases separating them. Germline V gene data show CDR1 as DFQATT and CDR2 as SNEGSKA (reference sequence). CDR3 length: 12 residues. The CDR3 sequence is CSARVFDNEQFF. In nucleotides, the CDR3 is TGCAGTGCTAGAGTTTTTGACAATGAGCAGTTCTTC.

This rearrangement joins TRBV20-1 to TRBJ2-7; D possibly uses TRBD1 or TRBD2 (7 bases each). The V end was cut by 3 bases, the J end by 3 bases, with 12 bases between. Germline V gene data show CDR1 as DFQATT and CDR2 as SNEGSKA (reference sequence). The CDR3 sequence is 13 residues long. As DNA, the CDR3 is TGCAGTGCTAGGCAGGGGGAGGGCTACGAGCAGTACTTC. It yields the protein CSARQGEGYEQYF.

A few counts support this clonotype. The CDR3 spells CASSLDPAGGDEQFF. The CDR3 DNA reads TGTGCCAGCAGCTTAGATCCAGCAGGGGGCGATGAGCAGTTCTTC. This chain links TRBV11-2 with TRBJ2-1, with 8 bases matching TRBD1. Trimming at V came to 0 bases and at J to 8 bases, leaving 6 bases not matched to a gene. The CDR3 totals 15 residues. CDR1 is SGHAT, CDR2 FQNNGV, per germline.

To note about this clonotype: Likely a read error: the CDR3 ends without its conserved phenylalanine or tryptophan. The chain couples TRBV10-3 to TRBJ2-5; D call uncertain. V lost 4 bases to trimming and J lost 2 bases, with 8 bases between them. The CDR3 is made up of 13 amino acids. In germline, CDR1 is ENHRY, CDR2 SYGVKD. The CDR3 spells CAISVDPQETQYL. The DNA for the CDR3 is TGTGCCATCAGTGTCGACCCACAAGAGACCCAGTACCTC.

V and J are TRBV19 and TRBJ2-1, with 11 nucleotides matching TRBD2. The ends lost 1 base at V and 8 bases at J; junction bases unmatched: 4. In germline, CDR1 is LNHDA, CDR2 SQIVND (reference sequence). CDR3 length equals 15 residues. CDR3 DNA: TGTGCCAGTAGTATAGGGCTAGCGGGAGGTCATGAGCAGTTCTTC. Amino acid sequence: CASSIGLAGGHEQFF.

The genes are TRBV29-1 and TRBJ1-1; unclear D gene. Trimming stripped 1 base from V and 4 bases from J, with 13 bases between. The V gene's germline CDR1 is SQVTM and CDR2 ANQGSEA. The CDR3 length is 14 residues. The CDR3 region is CSVEVGEGGTEAFF. DNA of the CDR3: TGCAGCGTTGAAGTTGGCGAGGGAGGCACTGAAGCTTTCTTT.

Many counts were recorded for this clonotype. V is TRBV9 and J is TRBJ2-1; 10 bases map to TRBD2. J lost 6 bases, V lost 0 bases, and 3 bases had no gene match. CDR3 size: 15 residues. In germline, CDR1 is SGDLS, CDR2 YYNGEE. DNA for the CDR3: TGTGCCAGCAGCGTAGGGGTAGCGGGGGGCAATGAGCAGTTCTTC. Translated: CASSVGVAGGNEQFF. The full variable domain, rest sourced from reference TRBV9 and TRBJ2-1, is DSGVTQTPKHLITATGQRVTLRCSPRSGDLSVYWYQQSLDQGLQFLIQYYNGEERAKGNILERFSAQQFPDLHSELNLSSLELGDSALYFCASSVGVAGGNEQFFGPGTRLTVL.

This clonotype appeared many times. This chain links TRBV7-9 with TRBJ2-5, with TRBD2 matching over 9 bases. Germline V gives CDR1 SEHNR, CDR2 FQNEAQ (reference sequence). The length of the CDR3 is 16 residues. V dropped 1 base and J dropped 0; count of bases not matched to a gene: 3. DNA of the CDR3: TGTGCCAGCAGCTTAGGACTAGCGGAGTACCAAGAGACCCAGTACTTC. Translation gives CASSLGLAEYQETQYF.

The chain recombines TRBV25-1 with TRBJ1-4, with a weak D call TRBD1 (5 bases). CDR1 is MGHDK and CDR2 is SYGVNS in the germline V gene. Trimming took 7 bases from V and 6 from J, leaving 12 bases between them. The CDR3 is 13 amino acids. CDR3 in amino acids: CASKRGGDEKLFF. The CDR3 DNA sequence: TGTGCCAGCAAGCGGGGGGGAGATGAAAAACTGTTTTTT.

The chain is built from TRBV20-1 and TRBJ1-2; D call uncertain. This CDR3 has 9 amino acids. The ends were cut back, 0 bases at V and 7 bases at J, with 0 bases in the middle. Germline V gives CDR1 DFQATT, CDR2 SNEGSKA (reference sequence). The CDR3 sequence: CSARDGYTF. In DNA, the CDR3 is TGCAGTGCTAGAGATGGCTACACCTTC.

This clonotype was seen repeatedly, ten times or more. The V and J genes are TRBV7-8 and TRBJ1-2; 8 bases are shared with TRBD1. Per germline, CDR1 SGHVS and CDR2 FQNEAQ. V was clipped by 4 bases and J by 8 bases; unmatched bases: 3. This CDR3 has 12 amino acids. This chain's CDR3 is CASSSQGGGYTF. The CDR3, as DNA: TGTGCCAGCAGCTCACAGGGGGGAGGCTACACCTTC.

The gene calls are TRBV7-6 and TRBJ2-1; 8 nucleotides agree with TRBD2. This CDR3 is built from 14 residues. Per germline, CDR1 SGHVS and CDR2 FNYEAQ. With V trimmed by 3 bases and J by 8 bases, 6 bases remained unmatched. CDR3 in amino acids: CASSFELAAYEQFF. For the CDR3, the DNA is TGTGCCAGCAGCTTCGAACTAGCGGCCTATGAGCAGTTCTTC.

The chain recombines TRBV7-6 with TRBJ1-6; no definite D call. The germline V gene encodes CDR1 SGHVS and CDR2 FNYEAQ. The CDR3 is made up of 17 amino acids. V was clipped by 1 base and J by 0 bases, with 10 bases between them. The CDR3 nucleotides read TGTGCCAGCAGCTTAGGTTCTTTAAGCTCCTATAATTCACCCCTCCACTTT. Residues: CASSLGSLSSYNSPLHF. Combining the CDR3 with reference TRBV7-6 and TRBJ1-6 gives the whole variable domain GAGVSQSPRYKVTKRGQDVALRCDPISGHVSLYWYRQALGQGPEFLTYFNYEAQQDKSGLPNDRFSAERPEGSISTLTIQRTEQRDSAMYRCASSLGSLSSYNSPLHFGNGTRLTVT.

The genes are TRBV12-5 and TRBJ1-1; D remains ambiguous. The CDR3 spans 15 residues. The V end lost 7 bases, the J end lost 0 bases, and 15 bases lay between the germline ends. Germline assignment: CDR1 LGHNT and CDR2 FRNRAP. The CDR3 sequence is CASATDWGLNTEAFF. CDR3 bases: TGTGCTAGTGCGACGGATTGGGGTTTGAACACTGAAGCTTTCTTT.

This clonotype was recorded many times. The J gene is TRBJ2-1, the V gene TRBV7-6, with unresolved D. V gave up 1 base and J gave up 5 bases, with 3 bases separating them. This CDR3 is built from 12 residues. CDR1 is SGHVS, CDR2 FNYEAQ, per germline. For the CDR3, the DNA is TGTGCCAGCAGCTTAGGACACAATGAGCAGTTCTTC. Its translation is CASSLGHNEQFF.

The chain couples TRBV2 to TRBJ1-6; weak D call: TRBD1 (6 bases). V lost 6 bases to trimming and J lost 7 bases, with 13 bases between them. Germline V gene lookup returns CDR1 SNHLY and CDR2 FYNNEI. The CDR3 has 14 amino acids. The CDR3 coding sequence is TGTGCCAGCAGGGACAGAACCCCCAATTCACCCCTCCACTTT. Translating it yields CASRDRTPNSPLHF.

The chain has TRBV19 and TRBJ2-3; 10 nucleotides match TRBD1. The CDR3 has 15 amino acids. Per germline, CDR1 LNHDA and CDR2 SQIVND (reference sequence). V shed 3 bases and J 3 bases; nucleotides not matched to a gene: 3. The CDR3 DNA follows: TGTGCCAGTAGTATTCGGACAGGGGGAACAGATACGCAGTATTTT. It specifies CASSIRTGGTDTQYF.

This clonotype occurred many times. This chain links TRBV24-1 with TRBJ2-1; D perhaps matches TRBD2 (6 bases). V was trimmed by 0 bases and J by 9 bases, leaving 8 bases between them. Germline values: CDR1 KGHDR, CDR2 SFDVKD. CDR3 size: 13 residues. CDR3 region: CATSDLLGGEQFF. The CDR3 DNA sequence: TGTGCCACCAGTGATTTGTTGGGAGGTGAGCAGTTCTTC.

This clonotype was seen only once. The genes are TRBV7-9 and TRBJ2-7; 12 bases map to TRBD2. The CDR3 is 15 residues long. In germline, CDR1 is SEHNR, CDR2 FQNEAQ (reference sequence). The ends lost 2 bases at V and 7 bases at J; junction bases unmatched: 6. DNA for the CDR3: TGTGCCAGCAGCTTAAGTGCTAGCGGGGGGGTTGAGCAGTACTTC. Amino acid sequence: CASSLSASGGVEQYF.

The rearrangement links TRBV10-3 to TRBJ2-5; D not resolved. This CDR3 has 13 amino acids. Trimming removed 4 bases from V and 5 bases from J, with 11 bases in between. Germline lookup yields CDR1 ENHRY and CDR2 SYGVKD. The chain's CDR3 is CAISGGVGETQYF. In DNA, the CDR3 is TGTGCCATCAGTGGGGGTGTCGGGGAGACCCAGTACTTC.

This clonotype has more than one count but fewer than ten. The chain uses TRBV7-2 and TRBJ1-1; 9 nucleotides align to TRBD1. With V trimmed by 5 bases and J by 0 bases, 4 bases remained unmatched. The CDR3 consists of 15 residues. Germline V CDR1 and CDR2: SGHTA, FQGNSA. The chain's CDR3 is CASSGDRVMNTEAFF. In nucleotides, the CDR3 is TGTGCCAGCAGCGGGGACAGGGTTATGAACACTGAAGCTTTCTTT.

This sequence joins TRBV11-3 and TRBJ2-7, with TRBD1 identical over 11 bases. This CDR3 is built from 15 residues. Germline lookup yields CDR1 SGHNT and CDR2 YENEEA. J lost 5 bases, V lost 6 bases, and 9 bases had no gene match. In nucleotides, the CDR3 is TGTGCCAGCAGTCGACCGGGACAGGGGGGCCACGAGCAGTACTTC. It codes for CASSRPGQGGHEQYF.